This T cell receptor (beta chain) was documented in a study of low-dose radiotherapy and immunotherapy resistance in tumors (dated by TCRdb to 2021 to 2024). As for the study more broadly: In Cohort 1, 0.5 Gy per fraction was delivered every 2 weeks, and a total PTV dose of 6.5 Gy was prescribed. Cohort 2 received 1 Gy per fraction every two weeks, with a total of 13 Gy over 26 weeks. Patients were given nivolumab as a 240 mg flat dose every two weeks and ipilimumab at 1 mg/kg every six weeks, with both drugs delivered intravenously. Intravenous cyclophosphamide at 200 mg/m2 was administered every two weeks, one day ahead of each radiation and immunotherapy administration. Starting on cycle 1 day 1, patients took 300 mg of aspirin by mouth once daily for four cycles. The trial did not randomize participants into treatment groups. Eight patients were included in the translational analysis, namely three from the first dose cohort plus the first five from the second dose cohort.

With respect to this clonotype: Its antigen has not been determined. It has no much larger one-base neighbor in the sample; base qualities were not kept.

Instrument used: Illumina HiSeq 2500. First-strand cDNA was synthesized using Superscript III and a set of TRAV- and TRBV-specific primers, so that both TCRalpha and TCRbeta chains were covered. A roughly 18-cycle PCR with Phusion amplified the TCRs, pairing a constant-region primer with the adapter that was attached to the V primers. The isolated mRNA was amplified using the MessageAmp II aRNA Amplification Kit, with in vitro transcription performed for 16 hours at 37 degrees C. The Dynabeads mRNA DIRECT Purification Kit was used to isolate mRNA for TCR sequencing. Indexed Illumina adapters were added in a second roughly 23-cycle Phusion PCR, and the resulting products were purified with AMPure XP beads. The original methods were these. Custom Perl scripts were used to pool TCR sequences that encoded the same protein, to remove out-of-frame sequences, and to calculate the abundance of each clonotype. The analysis excluded TCR sequences that were supported by just one read. The metrics used to describe the repertoires included Shannon entropy, Gini index, clonality, richness, and the frequency of TCRs shared between repertoires. The public sequencing data were trimmed at Q25 with fastp and processed into clonotypes with MiXCR by TCRdb, which kept only in-frame beta chains. Each entry is one CDR3 protein sequence, shown with its most common DNA and genes. What appears here as the V and J calls and clone size reflects TCRdb's work, not the paper's. Across this sample there are some 94,000 distinct CDR3 sequences, with around a fifth seen only once. The ten most abundant clones make up roughly 12% of the sample.

The CDR3 starts with the cysteine, ends with the phenylalanine, and has 14 residues. The sequence is cut down to CDR3 DNA, 42 bases in frame from base 1. V lost 4 bases and J lost 4 bases; the stretch between them is 13 bases long. CDR1 and CDR2 were assigned from the germline V gene (reference sequence) as SGHNT and YYREEE. In the paper's terms, the time point label means: after trial treatment. The treatment or condition tag for this specimen amounts to: LDRT plus nivolumab, ipilimumab, low-dose cyclophosphamide and aspirin (RACIN trial). The donors came from RACIN, which was a single-arm phase I dose-escalation trial that paired nivolumab and ipilimumab with aspirin, low-dose cyclophosphamide and low-dose radiotherapy. Patients were eligible if they had advanced solid tumors that were TIL-negative.

The material sequenced was PBMCs, taken after low-dose radiotherapy plus immunotherapy. The sequence was collected from a female donor with ovarian cancer. This chain is built from TRBV5-4 and TRBJ2-3; no D gene is confidently identified. Here the CDR3 is given as CASSPSKVADTQYF. The DNA sequence follows: TGTGCCAGCAGCCCAAGCAAGGTTGCAGATACGCAGTATTTT.